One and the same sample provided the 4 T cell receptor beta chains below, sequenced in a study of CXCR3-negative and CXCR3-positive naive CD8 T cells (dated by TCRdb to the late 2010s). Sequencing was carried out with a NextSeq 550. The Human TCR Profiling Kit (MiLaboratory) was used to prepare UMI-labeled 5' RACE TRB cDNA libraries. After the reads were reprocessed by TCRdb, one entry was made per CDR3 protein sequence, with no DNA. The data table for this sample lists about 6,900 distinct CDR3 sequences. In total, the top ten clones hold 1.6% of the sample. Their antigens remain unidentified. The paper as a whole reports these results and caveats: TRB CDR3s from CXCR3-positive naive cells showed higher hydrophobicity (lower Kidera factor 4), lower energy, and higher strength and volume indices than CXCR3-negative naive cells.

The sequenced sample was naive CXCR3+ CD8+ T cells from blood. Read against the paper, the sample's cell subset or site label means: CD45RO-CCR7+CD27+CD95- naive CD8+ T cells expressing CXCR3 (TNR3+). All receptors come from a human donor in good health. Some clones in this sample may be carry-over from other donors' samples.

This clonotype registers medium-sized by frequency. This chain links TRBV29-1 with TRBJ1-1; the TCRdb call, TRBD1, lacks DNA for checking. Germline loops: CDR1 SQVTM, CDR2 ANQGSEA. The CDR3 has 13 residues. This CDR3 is CSDLTGENTEAFF.

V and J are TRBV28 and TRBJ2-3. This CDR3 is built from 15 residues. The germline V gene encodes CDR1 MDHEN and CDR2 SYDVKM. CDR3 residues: CASRYWGSSTDTQYF.

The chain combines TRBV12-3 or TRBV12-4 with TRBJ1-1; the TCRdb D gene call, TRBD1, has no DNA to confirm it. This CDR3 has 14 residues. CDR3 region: CASSSPDRDIEAFF.

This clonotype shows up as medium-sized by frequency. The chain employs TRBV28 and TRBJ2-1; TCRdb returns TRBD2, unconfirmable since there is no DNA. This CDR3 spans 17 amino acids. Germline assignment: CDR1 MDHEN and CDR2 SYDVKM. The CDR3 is CASSPLAGSPSYNEQFF.